These 2 T cell receptor beta chains share one sample of origin, sequenced in a study of T cell responses to AZD1222 COVID-19 vaccine. Method: immunoSEQ multiplex PCR; TCRdb's copy keeps in-frame clones and lacks some. The sample lists under 150,000 clones; roughly 90% were seen once. The sample was peripheral blood, taken 28 days after the second AZD1222 dose. The receptors here all came from an adult who received the AZD1222 COVID-19 vaccine.

This chain joins TRBV5-6 and TRBJ2-1; 15 bases map to TRBD2. Germline CDR1 SGHDT, CDR2 YYEEEE. Trimming removed 4 bases from V and 2 bases from J; junction bases left unmatched: 10. The CDR3 has 19 amino acids. The CDR3 spells CASSSVRTSGRAAYNEQFF. CDR3 in DNA: TGTGCCAGCAGCAGTGTCCGGACTAGCGGGAGGGCCGCCTACAATGAGCAGTTCTTC. Full variable domain (missing parts from reference TRBV5-6 and TRBJ2-1): DAGVTQSPTHLIKTRGQQVTLRCSPKSGHDTVSWYQQALGQGPQFIFQYYEEEERQRGNFPDRFSGHQFPNYSSELNVNALLLGDSALYLCASSSVRTSGRAAYNEQFFGPGTRLTVL.

V is TRBV19 and J is TRBJ1-5; D remains ambiguous. The CDR3 runs 15 residues. Germline V CDR1 and CDR2: LNHDA, SQIVND (reference sequence). The V end lost 7 bases, the J end lost 7 bases, and 20 bases lay between the germline ends. CDR3 amino acids: CASTNNDGRVQPQHF. The CDR3 DNA reads as TGTGCCAGTACCAACAACGACGGGCGGGTGCAGCCCCAGCATTTT. The full variable domain, its missing parts supplied by reference TRBV19 and TRBJ1-5, is DGGITQSPKYLFRKEGQNVTLSCEQNLNHDAMYWYRQDPGQGLRLIYYSQIVNDFQKGDIAEGYSVSREKKESFPLTVTSAQKNPTAFYLCASTNNDGRVQPQHFGDGTRLSIL.